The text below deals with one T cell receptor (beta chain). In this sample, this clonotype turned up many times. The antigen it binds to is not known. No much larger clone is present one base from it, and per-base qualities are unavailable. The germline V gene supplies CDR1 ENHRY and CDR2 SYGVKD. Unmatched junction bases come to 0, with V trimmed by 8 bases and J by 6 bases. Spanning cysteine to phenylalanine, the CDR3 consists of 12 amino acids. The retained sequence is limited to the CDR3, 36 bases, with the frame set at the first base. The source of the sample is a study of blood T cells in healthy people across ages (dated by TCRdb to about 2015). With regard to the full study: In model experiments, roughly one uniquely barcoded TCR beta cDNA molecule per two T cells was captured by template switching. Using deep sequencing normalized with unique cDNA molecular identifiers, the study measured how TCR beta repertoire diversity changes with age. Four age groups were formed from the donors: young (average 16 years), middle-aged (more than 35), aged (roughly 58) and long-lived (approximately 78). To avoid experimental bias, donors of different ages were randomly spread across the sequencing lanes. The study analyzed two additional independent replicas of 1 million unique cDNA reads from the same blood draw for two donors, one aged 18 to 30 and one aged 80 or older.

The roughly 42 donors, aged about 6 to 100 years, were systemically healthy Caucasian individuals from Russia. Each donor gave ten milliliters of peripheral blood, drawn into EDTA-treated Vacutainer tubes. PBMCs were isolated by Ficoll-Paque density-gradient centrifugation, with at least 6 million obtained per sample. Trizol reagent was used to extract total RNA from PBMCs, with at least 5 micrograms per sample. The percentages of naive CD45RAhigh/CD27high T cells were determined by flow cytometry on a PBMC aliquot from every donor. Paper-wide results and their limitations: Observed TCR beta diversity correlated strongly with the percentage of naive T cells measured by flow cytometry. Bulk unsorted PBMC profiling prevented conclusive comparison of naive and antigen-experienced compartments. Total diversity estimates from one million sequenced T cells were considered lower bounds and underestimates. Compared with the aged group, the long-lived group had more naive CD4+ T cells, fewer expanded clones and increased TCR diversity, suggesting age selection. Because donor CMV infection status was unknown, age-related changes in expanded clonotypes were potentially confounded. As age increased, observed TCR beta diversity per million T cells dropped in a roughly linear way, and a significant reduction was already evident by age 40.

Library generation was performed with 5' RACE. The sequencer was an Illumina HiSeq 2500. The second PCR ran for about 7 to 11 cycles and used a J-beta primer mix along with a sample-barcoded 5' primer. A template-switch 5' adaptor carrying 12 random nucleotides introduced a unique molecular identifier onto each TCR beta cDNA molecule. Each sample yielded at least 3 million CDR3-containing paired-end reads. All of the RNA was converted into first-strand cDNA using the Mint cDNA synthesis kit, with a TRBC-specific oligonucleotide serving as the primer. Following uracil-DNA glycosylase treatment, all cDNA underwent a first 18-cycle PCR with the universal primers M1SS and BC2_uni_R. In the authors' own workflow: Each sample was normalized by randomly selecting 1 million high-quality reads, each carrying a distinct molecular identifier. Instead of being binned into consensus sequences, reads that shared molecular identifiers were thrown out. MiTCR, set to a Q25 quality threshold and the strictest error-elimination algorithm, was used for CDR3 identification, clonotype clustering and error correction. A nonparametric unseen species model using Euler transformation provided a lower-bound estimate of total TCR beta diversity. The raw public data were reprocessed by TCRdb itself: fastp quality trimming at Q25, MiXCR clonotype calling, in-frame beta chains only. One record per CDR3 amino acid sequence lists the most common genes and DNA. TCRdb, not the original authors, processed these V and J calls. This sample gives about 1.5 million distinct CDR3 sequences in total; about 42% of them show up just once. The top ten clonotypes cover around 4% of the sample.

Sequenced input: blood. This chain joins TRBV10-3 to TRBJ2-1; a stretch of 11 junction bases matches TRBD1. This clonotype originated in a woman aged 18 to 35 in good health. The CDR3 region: CAIGTGGNEQFF. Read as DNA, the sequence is TGTGCCATCGGGACAGGGGGCAATGAGCAGTTCTTC.